This passage covers 29 T cell receptor beta chains from one sample sequenced in a study of cytomegalovirus exposure and HLA in healthy donors. The PCR had 60 Vbeta and 13 Jbeta primers. Measured with immunoSEQ multiplex PCR; TCRdb has only the in-frame clones, and not every one. The repertoire consists of around 130,000 clones, with approximately 77% occurring once and the leading ten covering approximately 0.86%. Sequencing used PBMCs. The receptors originated from a woman aged 60-75 years in good health and CMV-seronegative.

This clone was detected a few times. V usage is TRBV7-8 and J usage is TRBJ2-7, with D possibly being TRBD1 (6 bases). This CDR3 region has 15 residues. Germline V gives CDR1 SGHVS, CDR2 FQNEAQ. V was clipped by 1 base and J by 0 bases, with 10 bases between them. CDR3: CASSLDRANSYEQYF. Written as DNA, the CDR3 is TGTGCCAGCAGCTTAGACAGGGCAAACTCCTACGAGCAGTACTTC.

The chain couples TRBV30 to TRBJ2-3, with D possibly being TRBD1 (6 bases). Trimming took off 0 bases at V and 4 bases at J, with 17 bases between the two ends. CDR1 is GTSNPN and CDR2 is SVGIG in the germline V gene (reference sequence). This CDR3 has 16 amino acids. The CDR3 coding sequence is TGTGCCTGGAGTGTAATATCGGGCAGGGGCGCAGATACGCAGTATTTT. It is translated as CAWSVISGRGADTQYF.

This clone was seen only a few times. This chain links TRBV6-1 with TRBJ1-2, with 8 nucleotides matching TRBD1. The germline V gene has CDR1 MNHNS and CDR2 SASEGT. This CDR3 region has 16 residues. The J segment lost 4 bases and the V segment lost 6 bases, leaving 13 bases of the junction unmatched. CDR3 sequence reads: CASSETSTGVGYGYTF. The CDR3, as DNA: TGTGCCAGCAGCGAAACGTCGACAGGGGTAGGCTATGGCTACACCTTC.

This chain links TRBV2 with TRBJ2-3; 11 nucleotides line up with TRBD2. This CDR3 is built from 16 residues. The germline gives CDR1 SNHLY, CDR2 FYNNEI. Trimming cost V 6 bases and J 0 bases; bases outside gene matches: 5. This CDR3 reads CASRARTSGSTDTQYF. The CDR3 DNA reads as TGTGCCAGCAGGGCTAGGACTAGCGGGAGCACAGATACGCAGTATTTT.

J is TRBJ2-3 and V is TRBV7-9; the D is unclear. The CDR3 covers 14 residues. Germline V gene sequence: CDR1 SEHNR, CDR2 FQNEAQ (reference sequence). V lost 2 bases to trimming and J lost 2 bases, with 8 bases between them. As DNA, the CDR3 is TGTGCCAGCAGCTTAAATGCCTACACAGATACGCAGTATTTT. Translated, it gives CASSLNAYTDTQYF.

V is TRBV7-9 and J is TRBJ1-3, with D maybe TRBD1 (6 bases). This CDR3 is 14 amino acids long. The V gene lost 2 bases and the J gene lost 4 bases, with 9 bases spanning the gap. The germline gives CDR1 SEHNR, CDR2 FQNEAQ (reference sequence). CDR3 loop: CASSLTGRGNTIYF. CDR3 nucleotide sequence: TGTGCCAGCAGCTTAACAGGGAGAGGAAACACCATATATTTT.

The genes are TRBV9 and TRBJ1-2; TRBD1 might be the D (5 bases). The CDR3 contains 14 residues. With 7 bases removed from V and 4 bases from J, the gap between germline ends came to 17 bases. Germline CDR1 and CDR2: SGDLS and YYNGEE. Here the CDR3 DNA reads TGTGCCAGCCACCCGTTTGGGGGGGTCTATGGCTACACCTTC. Protein product: CASHPFGGVYGYTF.

The V and J genes are TRBV5-6 and TRBJ1-2, with D perhaps matching TRBD1 (6 bases). Trimming took off 2 bases at V and 4 bases at J, with 9 bases between the two ends. Germline V gives CDR1 SGHDT, CDR2 YYEEEE. CDR3 length: 13 residues. The chain's CDR3 is CASSFPDSYGYTF. In nucleotides, the CDR3 is TGTGCCAGCAGCTTCCCGGACAGCTATGGCTACACCTTC.

The chain is built from TRBV28 and TRBJ2-3, with TRBD2 as a possible D gene (5 bases). The V gene lost 6 bases and the J gene lost 4 bases, with 8 bases spanning the gap. Germline-derived CDR1 and CDR2 are MDHEN and SYDVKM. The CDR3 loop spans 12 amino acids. The CDR3 protein is CASSRGPDTQYF. The CDR3 DNA is TGTGCCAGCAGCCGGGGTCCAGATACGCAGTATTTT.

The chain carries TRBV2 and TRBJ2-7; weak D call: TRBD2 (6 bases). Germline V gene lookup returns CDR1 SNHLY and CDR2 FYNNEI. The CDR3 is 12 amino acids. The CDR3: CARRADRYEQYF. In nucleotides, the CDR3 is TGTGCAAGGAGGGCAGACCGGTACGAGCAGTACTTC.

The rearrangement links TRBV30 to TRBJ2-1; D is undetermined. Trimming took off 4 bases at V and 10 bases at J, with 20 bases between the two ends. Germline CDR1 GTSNPN, CDR2 SVGIG (reference sequence). The CDR3 has 14 amino acids. In DNA form, the CDR3 reads TGTGCCTGGACGCTATCAGTCAATGGAGTAGAGCAGTTCTTC. Translating gives CAWTLSVNGVEQFF.

This clone occurred a few times. The rearrangement joins TRBV6-5 to TRBJ1-1; the D is unclear. The CDR3 spans 12 residues. V was cut by 8 bases and J by 5 bases, with 12 bases left in between. Per germline, CDR1 MNHEY and CDR2 SVGAGI. DNA for the CDR3: TGTGCCAGCGACGACCGGCGGACTGAAGCTTTCTTT. This translates into CASDDRRTEAFF.

This clone was observed a few times. J is TRBJ1-3 and V is TRBV7-2; 8 bases align to TRBD1. With V trimmed by 5 bases and J by 8 bases, 8 bases remained unmatched. The germline CDR1 and CDR2 sequences are SGHTA and FQGNSA. The CDR3 has 14 amino acids. CDR3 sequence reads: CASSPDRVGDTIYF. The CDR3 bases are TGTGCCAGCAGCCCGGACAGGGTGGGAGACACCATATATTTT.

The chain is built from TRBV10-3 and TRBJ1-5; D gene ambiguous. The V gene lost 5 bases and the J gene lost 7 bases, with 15 bases spanning the gap. Germline-derived CDR1 and CDR2 are ENHRY and SYGVKD. This CDR3 is 14 amino acids long. CDR3: CAISIGRDGQPQHF. Written as DNA, the CDR3 is TGTGCCATCAGTATTGGCCGGGATGGGCAGCCCCAGCATTTT.

V gene TRBV11-1 combines with J gene TRBJ1-1; TRBD1 is a possible D gene (5 bases). The germline V gene has CDR1 SGHAT and CDR2 FQDESV (reference sequence). Trimming shortened V by 3 bases and J by 4 bases, and 12 bases separated the two germline ends. The CDR3 has 14 amino acids. The CDR3 spells CASSFRSGFTEAFF. For the CDR3, the DNA is TGTGCCAGCAGCTTTCGATCAGGGTTCACTGAAGCTTTCTTT.

V is TRBV2 and J is TRBJ1-4, with D perhaps matching TRBD1 (5 bases). The length of the CDR3 is 12 residues. V lost 9 bases and J 7 bases, leaving 12 bases between the germline ends. CDR1 and CDR2 from the germline V gene are SNHLY and FYNNEI. CDR3 amino acids: CARGTLSEKLFF. The CDR3 DNA follows: TGTGCCAGAGGGACTTTGAGTGAAAAACTGTTTTTT. The full variable domain, completed using reference TRBV2 and TRBJ1-4, is EPEVTQTPSHQVTQMGQEVILRCVPISNHLYFYWYRQILGQKVEFLVSFYNNEISEKSEIFDDQFSVERPDGSNFTLKIRSTKLEDSAMYFCARGTLSEKLFFGSGTQLSVL.

The CDR3: CASSYRDRGWKLFF. DNA of the CDR3: TGTGCCAGCAGTTACCGGGACAGGGGATGGAAACTGTTTTTT. The V gene is TRBV27, the J gene TRBJ1-4, with 10 nucleotides matching TRBD1. CDR1 MNHEY and CDR2 SMNVEV come from the germline V gene (reference sequence). The length of the CDR3 is 14 residues. After removal of 4 bases from V and 11 bases from J, the junction contained 7 bases not matched to a gene.

The chain employs TRBV9 and TRBJ2-3; 9 bases agree with TRBD2. Germline V lookup: CDR1 SGDLS, CDR2 YYNGEE. CDR3 length: 17 amino acids. With V trimmed by 0 bases and J by 4 bases, 9 bases remained unmatched. The CDR3, as DNA: TGTGCCAGCAGCGTAGATGATAGCGGGAGCCGCGCAGATACGCAGTATTTT. Translating gives CASSVDDSGSRADTQYF. Full variable domain (missing parts from reference TRBV9 and TRBJ2-3): DSGVTQTPKHLITATGQRVTLRCSPRSGDLSVYWYQQSLDQGLQFLIQYYNGEERAKGNILERFSAQQFPDLHSELNLSSLELGDSALYFCASSVDDSGSRADTQYFGPGTRLTVL.

This chain links TRBV13 with TRBJ2-1; no clear D gene. Between the trimmed V and J ends, which lost 7 bases and 5 bases, there was a span of 21 bases. The CDR3 is made up of 16 amino acids. Germline CDR1 PRHDT, CDR2 FYEKMQ (reference sequence). CDR3 coding DNA: TGTGCCAGCACCATGCTTGTTTTCGCGGAAAACAATGAGCAGTTCTTC. Its protein is CASTMLVFAENNEQFF.

This chain joins TRBV10-3 and TRBJ2-5; D is undetermined. Trimming cost V 3 bases and J 5 bases, with 10 bases left between them. The CDR3 covers 13 residues. The V gene's germline CDR1 is ENHRY and CDR2 SYGVKD. The DNA for the CDR3 is TGTGCCATCAGTGATCAGCGTGGCGAGACCCAGTACTTC. Amino acids: CAISDQRGETQYF.

This clone showed up just a few times. This sequence joins TRBV7-9 and TRBJ2-7; TRBD2 matches 14 bases. Trimming cost V 0 bases and J 13 bases; bases outside gene matches: 5. CDR3 length: 14 residues. In germline, CDR1 is SEHNR, CDR2 FQNEAQ (reference sequence). CDR3 sequence (DNA): TGTGCCAGCAGCTTAGCGGGACTAGCGGGGGAGAAATACTTC. Its translation: CASSLAGLAGEKYF.

The chain has TRBV18 and TRBJ1-2; TRBD1 is a possible D gene (6 bases). Germline CDR1 KGHSH, CDR2 LQKENI. The CDR3 spans 15 residues. Deletions cut 2 bases from V and 4 bases from J, with 14 bases between. In DNA, the CDR3 is TGTGCCAGCTCACCATTGGGGCAGGGGAGCTATGGCTACACCTTC. Its protein product is CASSPLGQGSYGYTF.

This chain joins TRBV29-1 and TRBJ2-1; D perhaps matches TRBD2 (5 bases). The V gene lost 7 bases and the J gene lost 0 bases, with 13 bases spanning the gap. The CDR3 totals 14 residues. The germline gives CDR1 SQVTM, CDR2 ANQGSEA. The CDR3 sequence: CSAAQRFSYNEQFF. CDR3 sequence (DNA): TGCAGCGCCGCGCAGCGGTTCTCCTACAATGAGCAGTTCTTC.

The chain joins TRBV5-1 to TRBJ1-2, with D unresolved. The CDR3 consists of 14 residues. The germline gives CDR1 SGHRS, CDR2 YFSETQ. Trimming took off 2 bases at V and 6 bases at J, with 14 bases between the two ends. The CDR3 bases are TGCGCCAGCAGCTTTAATGGGCTGTCGGATGGCTACACCTTC. It encodes CASSFNGLSDGYTF. The full variable domain, its missing parts supplied by reference TRBV5-1 and TRBJ1-2, is KAGVTQTPRYLIKTRGQQVTLSCSPISGHRSVSWYQQTPGQGLQFLFEYFSETQRNKGNFPGRFSGRQFSNSRSEMNVSTLELGDSALYLCASSFNGLSDGYTFGSGTRLTVV.

This clone was seen more than once but under ten times. J is TRBJ2-1 and V is TRBV19; 7 nucleotides match TRBD1. This CDR3 region has 17 residues. V dropped 3 bases and J dropped 0; count of bases not matched to a gene: 8. Germline V lookup: CDR1 LNHDA, CDR2 SQIVND (reference sequence). The CDR3 DNA reads TGTGCCAGTAGTATCGGGCAGGGGGAGAGCTCCTACAATGAGCAGTTCTTC. It translates to CASSIGQGESSYNEQFF.

This CDR3 is CASRGAGNEQFF. The CDR3 DNA is TGCGCCAGCAGGGGGGCAGGCAATGAGCAGTTCTTC. The chain combines TRBV5-1 with TRBJ2-1; D is perhaps TRBD1 (6 bases). The CDR3 runs 12 residues. Germline V gives CDR1 SGHRS, CDR2 YFSETQ. V was pared by 5 bases and J by 6 bases, with 9 bases between.

The rearrangement uses TRBV19 and TRBJ1-2; a weak D match, TRBD1 (5 bases). The CDR3 is 12 residues long. The germline V and J ends were trimmed by 6 bases and 8 bases, with 13 bases remaining between them. CDR1 is LNHDA, CDR2 SQIVND, per germline (reference sequence). The chain's CDR3 is CASSQIQGGYTF. The CDR3, as DNA: TGTGCCAGTAGCCAGATCCAGGGCGGCTACACCTTC. Using reference TRBV19 and TRBJ1-2 for the parts outside the CDR3, the full variable domain is DGGITQSPKYLFRKEGQNVTLSCEQNLNHDAMYWYRQDPGQGLRLIYYSQIVNDFQKGDIAEGYSVSREKKESFPLTVTSAQKNPTAFYLCASSQIQGGYTFGSGTRLTVV.

This clone was counted a few times. This sequence joins TRBV5-1 and TRBJ2-7, with TRBD2 matching 10 bases. CDR1 and CDR2 from the germline V gene are SGHRS and YFSETQ. With 4 bases clipped from V and 0 bases from J, the junction kept 10 bases outside the gene matches. The CDR3 runs 17 residues. In nucleotides, the CDR3 is TGCGCCAGCAGCACGGTGGCTAGCGGGAGCCACTCCTACGAGCAGTACTTC. As protein: CASSTVASGSHSYEQYF.

The chain joins TRBV19 to TRBJ1-2, with a weak D call TRBD1 (5 bases). The CDR3 is 11 residues long. Trimming took 7 bases from V and 5 from J, leaving 8 bases between them. Germline V gene data show CDR1 as LNHDA and CDR2 as SQIVND (reference sequence). CDR3 sequence (DNA): TGTGCCAGTATGAAGGGGTATGGCTACACCTTC. It codes for CASMKGYGYTF.